This TCR beta chain came from a study of blood T cell repertoires in COVID-19. This CDR3 is 22 amino acids long. From germline, CDR1 is LNHDA and CDR2 SQIVND (reference sequence). Deletions cut 2 bases from V and 2 bases from J, with 28 bases between. Assay used: immunoSEQ multiplex PCR; TCRdb lists only in-frame clones, some missing. The sample lists around 260,000 clones, 75% to 90% occurring once. The sequenced sample was peripheral blood. This rearrangement joins TRBV19 to TRBJ2-6; tentatively, D is TRBD1 (6 bases). The clonotype comes from a man aged 25 to 45 with acute or convalescent COVID-19. CDR3 in DNA: TGTGCCAGTAGTATATTTCTGAGCTTAGCCAGGGGACGACGGACTGGGGCCAACGTCCTGACTTTC. Translating gives CASSIFLSLARGRRTGANVLTF.